The clone carrying this T cell receptor (beta chain) came up a few times. These data are taken from a study of regulatory T cells in long-lasting Graves disease. Noted time point: newly diagnosed GD, antithyroid drugs for less than 3 months. Extracted RNA from PBMCs served as the source of the TCR library. V shed 2 bases and J 6 bases; nucleotides not matched to a gene: 3. In germline, CDR1 is GTSNPN, CDR2 SVGIG (reference sequence). CDR3 length: 12 residues. Construction of TCR beta libraries relied on iRepertoire HTBI primers and on Arm-PCR targeting CDR3 regions. TCRdb reanalysed the multiplex PCR reads using MiXCR and keeps one entry per CDR3 protein. The sample shows about 440,000 distinct CDR3 sequences, about 16% of them seen only once. The same specimen was also included in a second study, on T cells in Graves' hyperthyroidism and ophthalmopathy. That paper states: A lack of ophthalmopathy progression within 18 months defined stable Graves' hyperthyroidism.

The chain employs TRBV30 and TRBJ2-7; 8 bases agree with TRBD1. This specimen was peripheral blood mononuclear cells (PBMCs), taken at new diagnosis, from a patient treated with antithyroid drugs. The receptor was isolated from a woman between 25 and 40 years old with Graves disease. The CDR3 DNA sequence: TGTGCCTGGAGTCCTACAGGGGGCGAGCAGTACTTC. Translating it yields CAWSPTGGEQYF.